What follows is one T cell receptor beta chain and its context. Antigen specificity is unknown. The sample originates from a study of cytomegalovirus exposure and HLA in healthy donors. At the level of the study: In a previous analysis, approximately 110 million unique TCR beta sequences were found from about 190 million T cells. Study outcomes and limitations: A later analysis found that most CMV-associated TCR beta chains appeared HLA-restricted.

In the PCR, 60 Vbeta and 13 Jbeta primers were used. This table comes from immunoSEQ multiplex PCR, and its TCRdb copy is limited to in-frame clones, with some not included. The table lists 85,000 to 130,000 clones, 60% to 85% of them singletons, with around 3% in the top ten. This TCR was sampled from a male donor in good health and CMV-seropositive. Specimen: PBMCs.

This CDR3 reads CASSEQGDYEQYF. The CDR3 nucleotides read TGCGCCAGCAGTGAACAGGGAGACTACGAGCAGTACTTC. The chain carries TRBV10-1 and TRBJ2-7; D possibly corresponds to TRBD1 (6 bases). V was shortened by 3 bases and J by 3 bases, with 9 bases between the two germline ends. The CDR3 length is 13 residues. Germline V gives CDR1 WNHNN, CDR2 SYGVQD (reference sequence).